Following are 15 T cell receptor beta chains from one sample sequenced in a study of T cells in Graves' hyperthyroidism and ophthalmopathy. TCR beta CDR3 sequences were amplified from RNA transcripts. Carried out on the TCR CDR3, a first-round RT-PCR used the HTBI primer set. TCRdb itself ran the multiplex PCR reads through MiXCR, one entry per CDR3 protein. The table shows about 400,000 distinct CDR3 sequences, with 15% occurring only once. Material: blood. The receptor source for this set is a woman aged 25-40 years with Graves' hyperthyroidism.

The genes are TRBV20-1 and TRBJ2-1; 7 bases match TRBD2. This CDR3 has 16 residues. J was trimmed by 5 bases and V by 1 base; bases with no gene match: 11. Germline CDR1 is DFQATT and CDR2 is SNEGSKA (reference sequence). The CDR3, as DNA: TGCAGTGCTAGAGCCTTCCGGGACTACCTACACAATGAGCAGTTCTTC. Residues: CSARAFRDYLHNEQFF.

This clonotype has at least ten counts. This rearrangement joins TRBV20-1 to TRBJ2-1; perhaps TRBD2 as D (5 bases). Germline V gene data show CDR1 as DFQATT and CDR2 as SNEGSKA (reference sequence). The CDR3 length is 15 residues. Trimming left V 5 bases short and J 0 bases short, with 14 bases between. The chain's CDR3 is CSAGSRVISYNEQFF. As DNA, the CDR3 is TGCAGTGCTGGGTCGCGGGTAATCTCCTACAATGAGCAGTTCTTC.

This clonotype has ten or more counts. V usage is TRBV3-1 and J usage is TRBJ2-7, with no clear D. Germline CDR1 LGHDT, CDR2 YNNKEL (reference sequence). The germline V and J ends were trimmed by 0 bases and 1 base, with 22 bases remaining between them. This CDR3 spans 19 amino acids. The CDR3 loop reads CASSQDVLRFPSSSYEQYF. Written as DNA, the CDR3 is TGTGCCAGCAGCCAAGACGTATTACGCTTCCCTTCGAGTTCCTACGAGCAGTACTTC.

The chain's CDR3 is CASSPPHNRANQPQHF. The CDR3 DNA is TGTGCCAGCTCACCACCACATAACAGGGCCAATCAGCCCCAGCATTTT. V and J are TRBV18 and TRBJ1-5; maybe TRBD1 (6 bases). The CDR3 is 16 residues long. The germline gives CDR1 KGHSH, CDR2 LQKENI. V lost 0 bases and J lost 3, with 12 bases in between.

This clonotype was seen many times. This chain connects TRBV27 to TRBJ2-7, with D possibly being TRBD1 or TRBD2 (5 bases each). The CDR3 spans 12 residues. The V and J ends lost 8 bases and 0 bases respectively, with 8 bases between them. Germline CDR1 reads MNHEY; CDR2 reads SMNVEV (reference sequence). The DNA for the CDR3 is TGTGCCAGCGCCGGGACCTCCTACGAGCAGTACTTC. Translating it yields CASAGTSYEQYF.

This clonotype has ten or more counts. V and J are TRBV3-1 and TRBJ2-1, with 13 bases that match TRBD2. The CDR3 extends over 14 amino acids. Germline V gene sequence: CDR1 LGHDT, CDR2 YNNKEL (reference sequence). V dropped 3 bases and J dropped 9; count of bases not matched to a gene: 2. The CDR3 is CASSQGLAGFEQFF. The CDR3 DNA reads TGTGCCAGCAGCCAGGGACTAGCGGGATTTGAGCAGTTCTTC.

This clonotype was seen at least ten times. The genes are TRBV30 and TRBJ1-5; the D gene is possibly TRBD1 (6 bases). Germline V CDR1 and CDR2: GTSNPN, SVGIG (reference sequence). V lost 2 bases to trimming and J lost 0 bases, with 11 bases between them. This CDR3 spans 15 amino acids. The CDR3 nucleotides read TGTGCCTGGAGTCCCCGGGACACTAGCAATCAGCCCCAGCATTTT. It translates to CAWSPRDTSNQPQHF.

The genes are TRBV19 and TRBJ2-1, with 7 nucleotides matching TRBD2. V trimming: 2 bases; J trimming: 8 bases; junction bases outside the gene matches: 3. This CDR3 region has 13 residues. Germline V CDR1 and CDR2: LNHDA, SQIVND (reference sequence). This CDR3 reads CASSITSVDEQFF. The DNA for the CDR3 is TGTGCCAGTAGTATAACTAGCGTCGATGAGCAGTTCTTC.

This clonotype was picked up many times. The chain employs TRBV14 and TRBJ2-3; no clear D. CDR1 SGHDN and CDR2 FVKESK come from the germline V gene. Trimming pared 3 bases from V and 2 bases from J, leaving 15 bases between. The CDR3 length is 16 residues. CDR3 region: CASSHWPDENTDTQYF. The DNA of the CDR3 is TGTGCCAGCAGCCATTGGCCGGACGAAAACACAGATACGCAGTATTTT.

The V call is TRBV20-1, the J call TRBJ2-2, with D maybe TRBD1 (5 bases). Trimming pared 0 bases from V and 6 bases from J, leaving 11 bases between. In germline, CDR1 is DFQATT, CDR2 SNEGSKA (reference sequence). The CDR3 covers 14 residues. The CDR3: CSARDFRGSGELFF. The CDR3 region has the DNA TGCAGTGCTAGAGATTTTAGGGGTTCCGGGGAGCTGTTTTTT.

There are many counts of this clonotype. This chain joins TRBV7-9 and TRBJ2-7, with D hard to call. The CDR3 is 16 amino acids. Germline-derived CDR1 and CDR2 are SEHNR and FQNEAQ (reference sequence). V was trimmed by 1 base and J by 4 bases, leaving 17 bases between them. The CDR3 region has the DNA TGTGCCAGCAGCTTAGTTCGAGGCCAGGTAGCTTACGAGCAGTACTTC. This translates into CASSLVRGQVAYEQYF.

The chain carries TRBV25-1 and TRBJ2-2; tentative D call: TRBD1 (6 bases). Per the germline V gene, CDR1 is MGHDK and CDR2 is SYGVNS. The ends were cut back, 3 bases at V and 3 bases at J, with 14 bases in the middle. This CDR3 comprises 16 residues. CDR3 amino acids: CASSDTRDIYTGELFF. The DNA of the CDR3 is TGTGCCAGCAGTGATACCCGGGACATATACACCGGGGAGCTGTTTTTT.

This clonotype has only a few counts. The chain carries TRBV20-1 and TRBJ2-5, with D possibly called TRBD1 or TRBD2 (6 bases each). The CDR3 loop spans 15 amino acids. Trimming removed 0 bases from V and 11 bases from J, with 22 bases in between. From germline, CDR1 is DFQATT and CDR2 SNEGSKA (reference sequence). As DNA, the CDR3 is TGCAGTGCTAGAGATGCTCCGGGGGCAACTGCTCTTCAGTACTTC. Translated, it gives CSARDAPGATALQYF.

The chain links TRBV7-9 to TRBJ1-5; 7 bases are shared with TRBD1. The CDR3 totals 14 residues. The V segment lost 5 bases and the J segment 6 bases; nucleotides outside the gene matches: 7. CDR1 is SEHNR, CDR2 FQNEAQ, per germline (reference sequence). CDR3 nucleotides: TGTGCCAGCAGCCCCCGGGACAGATCTCAGCCCCAGCATTTT. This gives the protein CASSPRDRSQPQHF. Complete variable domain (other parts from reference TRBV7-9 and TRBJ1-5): DTGVSQNPRHKITKRGQNVTFRCDPISEHNRLYWYRQTLGQGPEFLTYFQNEAQLEKSRLLSDRFSAERPKGSFSTLEIQRTEQGDSAMYLCASSPRDRSQPQHFGDGTRLSIL.

The CDR3 coding sequence is TGCAGTGCTAGAGATCTTGTTCGGGGGGATGAGCAGTTCTTC. Protein product: CSARDLVRGDEQFF. This chain joins TRBV20-1 and TRBJ2-1, with 7 bases identical to TRBD2. The germline V gene has CDR1 DFQATT and CDR2 SNEGSKA (reference sequence). The CDR3 spans 14 residues. V shed 0 bases and J 8 bases; nucleotides not matched to a gene: 7.